This T cell receptor (beta chain) was recorded in a study of blood T cell repertoires in COVID-19 (dated by TCRdb to about 2020). Turning to the overall study: The collaborator samples originated in the United States, Italy and Spain and spanned the acute and convalescent phases of COVID-19. The prospective study material was composed of cDNA or gDNA derived from T cells, B-cell-depleted T cells, or PBMCs. The dataset comprised deeply sampled blood TCRbeta repertoires from subjects exposed to, actively infected with, or recovered from COVID-19. The repertoires were released in a freely available public database intended as a resource for research on the immune response to SARS-CoV-2. Samples were obtained from the ongoing ImmuneRACE study (first 160 participants) and from over 1,000 subjects provided by 6 global collaborators. Nearly every sample came with metadata listing a de-identified subject ID, COVID-19 status, age in years and sex. Where HLA class I and class II types were available, the types were taken from metadata supplied by the sample provider, not from assay-based typing.

Results and caveats for the whole study, not just this receptor: The quantity of clinical and demographic metadata differed by source and by participant and was supplied without curation.

TCRbeta CDR3 regions were amplified from genomic DNA using the immunoSEQ Assay, a bias-controlled multiplex PCR. Per the authors' processing: Within the assay, amplification of reference gene primers was used to estimate how many nucleated cells each sample contained. Sequence reads were collapsed and filtered to measure the absolute abundance of every unique TCRbeta CDR3 rearrangement. For each sample, productive Simpson clonality was calculated as the square root of Simpson's diversity index across productive rearrangements. TCRdb retrieved this table from immuneACCESS and kept in-frame rearrangements only. Not all clones are present; in checked studies, unresolved V genes account for under half, and no reason is known for the remainder. D and trimming come from the DNA, and the V and J calls and clone size come from that table. The sample table contains under 30,000 clones; only one count was recorded for over 75% of them. The ten biggest clones cover less than 10% of the sample.

The germline V gene gives CDR1 as SGHRS and CDR2 as YFSETQ. For this chain, trimming is 8 bases at the V end and 3 bases at the J end, and the number of junction bases without a gene match is 16. Taken from cysteine to phenylalanine, the CDR3 has 16 residues. The kept DNA is CDR3 alone, 48 bases in frame from the first base. As to this clone: The clone's antigen remains unknown. No base quality values were provided; no much bigger clone lies one nucleotide off.

The collaborating institutions used their own protocols to collect whole blood in K2EDTA tubes. For TCRbeta analysis, collaborator samples were shipped as frozen whole blood, as isolated PBMCs, or as DNA extracted from either sample type. Here the chain combines TRBV5-1 and TRBJ1-1; 7 bases in between match TRBD1. The sequence was obtained from a man aged 50 or older with active COVID-19. Sequencing was carried out using peripheral blood. Here the CDR3 is given as CASSRQGGFWDTEAFF. DNA sequence: TGCGCCAGTTCCCGACAGGGTGGGTTTTGGGACACTGAAGCTTTCTTT.